This note documents a single TCR beta chain sequence. This clonotype was recorded many times. Its antigen is still unknown. Within one base of it there is no much larger clone, and no base qualities were kept. This entry belongs to a study of T cell repertoires in cytomegalovirus infection (dated by TCRdb to between 2018 and 2021). Regarding the study in general: Alongside well-studied HLA-B-restricted epitopes, the peptide stimulations were aimed at recently identified HLA-C-restricted CMV epitopes, whose presentation resists viral immunomodulation. Because public TCR beta signatures pointed to carriage of CMV infection together with the matching HLA type, the HLA type of each donor mattered for the analysis. Study-level results and caveats: The ex vivo response was dominated by HLA-C-restricted CMV-specific TCR beta clonotypes, which also provided the single most frequent clonotype in two of eight donors. Cumulative frequency of public TCR beta family members discriminated carriers of CMV infection plus the relevant HLA type in this cohort and an independent 352-donor cohort.

Sequencing used an Illumina HiSeq 1500. TCRdb cleaned the public reads at Q25 with fastp, built clones with MiXCR and kept in-frame beta chains. Under each unique CDR3 protein, matching rows form one entry showing the most common genes and DNA. Counted in this sample were 650,000 to 900,000 distinct CDR3 sequences; 25% to 30% of them appeared once. The biggest ten clones account for 13% of the sample. The CDR3 sequence holds 13 residues, the cysteine and phenylalanine included. Only the CDR3 DNA is retained, 39 bases long and in frame from the first base. Taken from the germline V gene (reference sequence), the CDR1 and CDR2 loops are SEHNR and FQNEAQ. Relative to germline, V is missing 5 bases and J is missing 6 bases, with 6 bases of the junction outside any gene match. The sample's treatment or condition label is to be understood as: in vitro stimulation with specific CMV peptide epitopes to enrich CMV-specific T cells.

The sample was cultured CD8+ T cells from PBMCs, taken from culture after CMV antigen stimulation. The sequence was collected from a human donor in good health (CMV status not recorded). Some clones in this sample may be carry-over from other donors' samples. The rearrangement joined TRBV7-9 to TRBJ1-1, with 7 middle bases fitting TRBD1. The DNA sequence is given as TGTGCCAGCAGCCCAGGGGGACGGCCTGAAGCTTTCTTT. This translates into CASSPGGRPEAFF.